This TCR beta chain came from a study of CD8 T cells in ankylosing spondylitis. Construction of TCR beta libraries was performed using quantitative 5'-RACE with molecular barcodes. MiXCR, run by TCRdb on the 5' RACE reads, gives a single entry per CDR3 protein. The top ten clones hold 0.75% to 0.9% of a sample with 350,000 to 550,000 distinct CDR3 sequences, about 25% of them seen once. Findings and caveats of the study: The study looked at matched synovial fluid samples from ankylosing spondylitis patients. Disease-linked clones were reported to be significantly enriched there. What seemed typical of ankylosing spondylitis blood was a TCR beta motif built from fewer than ten highly homologous variants. A subset of motif variants has previously been described in the synovial fluid and blood of reactive arthritis. Disease-linked clones bore a CD8+ phenotype, appearing relatively rarely in peripheral blood.

Details on this clonotype: The target antigen is unknown.

Between the trimmed V and J ends, which lost 6 bases and 4 bases, there was a span of 18 bases. CDR3 length: 15 amino acids. The V gene's germline CDR1 is SQVTM and CDR2 ANQGSEA. The TCR comes from a male donor with ankylosing spondylitis. The sample consisted of blood, either unsorted or a sorted T cell fraction (not recorded which). V is TRBV29-1 and J is TRBJ2-2; perhaps TRBD1 as D (6 bases). In DNA, the CDR3 is TGCAGCGTATCCCGTGCGGACAGTCGCACCGGGGAGCTGTTTTTT. Translated, it gives CSVSRADSRTGELFF.